Presented here are 27 T cell receptor beta chains from one specimen sequenced in a study of early T cells in non-severe SARS-CoV-2 infection. TCRdb re-called the 5' RACE reads with MiXCR, one entry per CDR3 protein. The sample has approximately 89,000 distinct CDR3 sequences; about 14% are singletons. Sequencing input: whole blood. Receptors were obtained from an adult who was a healthcare worker with PCR-confirmed SARS-CoV-2 infection or an uninfected control (not recorded which).

This chain uses TRBV12-3 or TRBV12-4 with TRBJ2-3; D uncertain. Trimming pared 5 bases from V and 3 bases from J, leaving 6 bases between. CDR3 size: 12 residues. CDR3 in DNA: TGTGCCAGCAGTCAGAATACAGATACGCAGTATTTT. This encodes CASSQNTDTQYF.

Concerning this clonotype: Here the CDR3 omits its conserved ending phenylalanine or tryptophan, so a read error is the likely source. Because the CDR3's place on the DNA is in doubt, the DNA is left out and the CDR3 is given as listed by TCRdb. The V and J genes are TRBV20-1 and TRBJ2-7; TRBD1 is the table's D call, not checked against the DNA. Germline V gene lookup returns CDR1 DFQATT and CDR2 SNEGSKA (reference sequence). Ends included, the CDR3 has 9 residues. The chain's CDR3 is CSATPEGQD.

This clonotype was counted ten times or more. The gene calls are TRBV11-2 and TRBJ2-1, with TRBD2 identical over 9 bases. The germline gives CDR1 SGHAT, CDR2 FQNNGV. With 5 bases clipped from V and 6 bases from J, the junction kept 11 bases outside the gene matches. The CDR3 runs 16 residues. The CDR3 sequence: CASSPFAGGPINEQFF. CDR3 DNA sequence: TGTGCCAGCAGCCCTTTCGCGGGAGGGCCTATCAATGAGCAGTTCTTC.

This clonotype occurred many times. The chain carries TRBV7-2 and TRBJ2-5, with TRBD1 as a possible D gene (6 bases). This CDR3 region has 15 residues. The germline V and J ends were trimmed by 5 bases and 6 bases, with 19 bases remaining between them. The germline gives CDR1 SGHTA, CDR2 FQGNSA. The CDR3 nucleotides are TGTGCCAGCAGCACTTCGGACAGCCCGGGCAAGACCCAGTACTTC. It translates to CASSTSDSPGKTQYF.

The chain joins TRBV7-9 to TRBJ1-3; 8 bases line up with TRBD1. V lost 4 bases and J lost 0; bases outside the gene matches: 11. Germline V gene sequence: CDR1 SEHNR, CDR2 FQNEAQ (reference sequence). CDR3 length: 18 residues. CDR3 bases: TGTGCCAGCAGCTCAGCCGACAGGGGCCGGACCTCTGGAAACACCATATATTTT. Amino acids: CASSSADRGRTSGNTIYF. Filled out from reference TRBV7-9 and TRBJ1-3, the complete variable domain reads DTGVSQNPRHKITKRGQNVTFRCDPISEHNRLYWYRQTLGQGPEFLTYFQNEAQLEKSRLLSDRFSAERPKGSFSTLEIQRTEQGDSAMYLCASSSADRGRTSGNTIYFGEGSWLTVV.

At least ten counts were recorded for this clonotype. The chain couples TRBV29-1 to TRBJ2-1; possible D gene TRBD2, 5 bases. The CDR3 contains 15 residues. Germline V gene sequence: CDR1 SQVTM, CDR2 ANQGSEA. The V end lost 2 bases, the J end lost 4 bases, and 15 bases lay between the germline ends. CDR3 DNA: TGCAGCGTTGAACCCCTAGCCCGAGCGTACAATGAGCAGTTCTTC. Translation gives CSVEPLARAYNEQFF.

The chain joins TRBV11-2 to TRBJ2-1; 14 positions match TRBD2. V lost 5 bases and J lost 10; bases outside the gene matches: 4. This CDR3 has 14 amino acids. Germline lookup yields CDR1 SGHAT and CDR2 FQNNGV. Here the CDR3 DNA reads TGTGCCAGCAGCCCGGGACTAGCGGGAGTGGAGCAGTTCTTC. It translates to CASSPGLAGVEQFF. The full variable domain, rest sourced from reference TRBV11-2 and TRBJ2-1, is EAGVAQSPRYKIIEKRQSVAFWCNPISGHATLYWYQQILGQGPKLLIQFQNNGVVDDSQLPKDRFSAERLKGVDSTLKIQPAKLEDSAVYLCASSPGLAGVEQFFGPGTRLTVL.

This clonotype was seen only a few times. The chain uses TRBV7-2 and TRBJ2-7; TRBD2 matches at 10 bases. CDR1 and CDR2 from the germline V gene are SGHTA and FQGNSA. The CDR3 is 15 amino acids. Germline trimming cut 4 bases from V and 2 bases from J; bases unmatched to any gene: 5. CDR3 sequence (DNA): TGTGCCAGCAGCTCCTATCTAGCGGGGGCCTACGAGCAGTACTTC. The encoded protein is CASSSYLAGAYEQYF.

This clonotype was seen only a few times. The chain has TRBV4-2 and TRBJ1-2; D is possibly TRBD1 (5 bases). Trimming pared 1 base from V and 6 bases from J, leaving 15 bases between. The germline CDR1 and CDR2 sequences are LGHNA and YNFKEQ. CDR3 length: 15 amino acids. This chain's CDR3 is CASSQAPGWGNGYTF. DNA for the CDR3: TGTGCCAGCAGCCAAGCCCCCGGATGGGGCAATGGCTACACCTTC.

V gene TRBV6-5 combines with J gene TRBJ2-5, with a possible D match to TRBD1 (5 bases). The ends were cut back, 1 base at V and 2 bases at J, with 14 bases in the middle. Germline CDR1 and CDR2: MNHEY and SVGAGI. CDR3 size: 16 residues. Here the CDR3 reads CASSYYSHRLQETQYF. DNA of the CDR3: TGTGCCAGCAGTTACTACTCCCACAGGTTACAAGAGACCCAGTACTTC.

The CDR3 protein is CASKGTLTFTDTQYF. DNA of the CDR3: TGTGCCAGCAAAGGGACTCTGACTTTCACAGATACGCAGTATTTT. This chain links TRBV2 with TRBJ2-3; weak D call: TRBD2 (6 bases). Germline values: CDR1 SNHLY, CDR2 FYNNEI. Trimming removed 7 bases at V and 2 bases at J, with 16 bases between. The CDR3 spans 15 residues.

This clonotype has a count of ten or more. The chain combines TRBV7-3 with TRBJ2-1; D is uncertain. The CDR3 is 14 residues long. V lost 2 bases and J lost 4, with 9 bases in between. The germline V gene encodes CDR1 SGHTA and CDR2 FQGTGA. DNA for the CDR3: TGTGCCAGCAGCTTAGAGCCCGCGTACAATGAGCAGTTCTTC. Protein product: CASSLEPAYNEQFF.

This clonotype has only a few counts. V gene TRBV19 combines with J gene TRBJ2-1; TRBD2 aligns across 9 bases. V dropped 5 bases and J dropped 9; count of bases not matched to a gene: 5. Germline CDR1 and CDR2: LNHDA and SQIVND (reference sequence). The CDR3 is made up of 13 amino acids. The CDR3 loop reads CASSGREGREQFF. CDR3 nucleotide sequence: TGTGCCAGTAGTGGGCGGGAGGGCCGTGAGCAGTTCTTC.

This clonotype has just a few counts. J is TRBJ2-7 and V is TRBV3-1; D gene unclear. CDR1 is LGHDT and CDR2 is YNNKEL in the germline V gene (reference sequence). V was shortened by 0 bases and J by 3 bases, with 9 bases between the two germline ends. The CDR3 loop spans 14 amino acids. The CDR3 DNA reads as TGTGCCAGCAGCCAAGATCACGGATTCTACGAGCAGTACTTC. It encodes CASSQDHGFYEQYF.

Regarding this clonotype: The junction departs from germline at one end; a sequencing error may be responsible. J is TRBJ2-1 and V is TRBV5-1; TRBD2 might be the D (5 bases). CDR3 length: 14 amino acids. Germline CDR1 SGHRS, CDR2 YFSETQ. CDR3 protein: CASSFGNSYNKQFF. Written as DNA, the CDR3 is TGCGCCAGCAGCTTCGGGAACTCCTACAATAAGCAGTTCTTC.

This clonotype came up many times. The chain is built from TRBV12-3 or TRBV12-4 and TRBJ1-2; TRBD1 might be the D (6 bases). V was clipped by 8 bases and J by 6 bases, with 19 bases between them. This CDR3 region has 14 residues. The CDR3 sequence: CASGRIDRSHGYTF. CDR3 sequence (DNA): TGTGCCAGCGGAAGGATCGACAGGTCTCATGGCTACACCTTC.

This clonotype showed up many times. The V and J genes are TRBV18 and TRBJ2-1; D remains ambiguous. V was pared by 5 bases and J by 7 bases, with 12 bases between. From germline, CDR1 is KGHSH and CDR2 LQKENI. CDR3 length: 13 amino acids. CDR3 amino acids: CASSSLERNEQFF. CDR3 DNA: TGTGCCAGCTCATCCCTAGAAAGGAATGAGCAGTTCTTC.

The chain employs TRBV9 and TRBJ2-7; tentatively, D is TRBD1 (6 bases). V was shortened by 4 bases and J by 0 bases, with 11 bases between the two germline ends. This CDR3 is 14 amino acids long. Germline values: CDR1 SGDLS, CDR2 YYNGEE. CDR3 loop: CASSPGQFSYEQYF. As DNA, the CDR3 is TGTGCCAGCAGCCCAGGACAGTTCTCCTACGAGCAGTACTTC.

The gene calls are TRBV19 and TRBJ1-5; D gene uncertain. There are 14 residues in the CDR3. The germline V and J ends were trimmed by 5 bases and 0 bases, with 8 bases remaining between them. Germline assignment: CDR1 LNHDA and CDR2 SQIVND (reference sequence). The CDR3 region has the DNA TGTGCCAGTAGTCCAAATTATAGCAATCAGCCCCAGCATTTT. Protein product: CASSPNYSNQPQHF.

The table lists this clonotype with many counts. The chain carries TRBV19 and TRBJ1-5, with a weak D call TRBD1 (6 bases). Germline V lookup: CDR1 LNHDA, CDR2 SQIVND (reference sequence). This CDR3 region has 16 residues. The V end was cut by 7 bases, the J end by 6 bases, with 22 bases between. CDR3 protein: CASTRSPAGRGQPQHF. DNA for the CDR3: TGTGCCAGTACGCGCTCCCCGGCCGGCAGGGGTCAGCCCCAGCATTTT. Looking up the rest from reference TRBV19 and TRBJ1-5 gives the full variable domain: DGGITQSPKYLFRKEGQNVTLSCEQNLNHDAMYWYRQDPGQGLRLIYYSQIVNDFQKGDIAEGYSVSREKKESFPLTVTSAQKNPTAFYLCASTRSPAGRGQPQHFGDGTRLSIL.

The V and J genes are TRBV4-1 and TRBJ2-3, with no clear D. Germline loops: CDR1 MGHRA, CDR2 YSYEKL. V dropped 2 bases and J dropped 2 bases, with 11 bases sitting between them. The CDR3 runs 15 residues. As DNA, the CDR3 is TGCGCCAGCAGCCAACGCCCAGGAACCACAGATACGCAGTATTTT. It encodes CASSQRPGTTDTQYF.

In its sample, this clonotype was seen once. The chain links TRBV28 to TRBJ1-3; no clear D. The V end lost 1 base, the J end lost 1 base, and 5 bases lay between the germline ends. There are 14 residues in the CDR3. Germline-derived CDR1 and CDR2 are MDHEN and SYDVKM. CDR3 in amino acids: CASSLYVSGNTIYF. DNA for the CDR3: TGTGCCAGCAGTTTATATGTTTCTGGAAACACCATATATTTT.

This clonotype was seen ten or more times. This rearrangement joins TRBV29-1 to TRBJ2-7; no definite D call. The CDR3 runs to 11 residues. V was clipped by 5 bases and J by 9 bases, with 14 bases between them. CDR1 SQVTM and CDR2 ANQGSEA come from the germline V gene. The CDR3 sequence: CSVLATSGQYF. The CDR3 DNA sequence: TGCAGCGTTCTGGCCACCTCCGGGCAGTACTTC.

As regards this clonotype: It may be a read error: a sequence one base away is much more abundant. This rearrangement joins TRBV19 to TRBJ2-7, with 8 bases fitting TRBD2. This CDR3 spans 14 amino acids. Looked up from germline, CDR1 is LNHDA and CDR2 is SQIVND (reference sequence). CDR3 nucleotides: TGTGTCAGTAGTTTAGAAGCGGGAGCTTACGAGCAGTACTTC. This translates into CVSSLEAGAYEQYF. Filled out from reference TRBV19 and TRBJ2-7, the complete variable domain reads DGGITQSPKYLFRKEGQNVTLSCEQNLNHDAMYWYRQDPGQGLRLIYYSQIVNDFQKGDIAEGYSVSREKKESFPLTVTSAQKNPTAFYLCVSSLEAGAYEQYFGPGTRLTVT.

This clonotype was picked up a small number of times. The chain uses TRBV29-1 and TRBJ2-1, with 7 bases fitting TRBD1. The CDR3 length is 13 residues. The V and J ends lost 6 bases and 5 bases, in that order; junction bases with no gene match: 7. The V gene's germline CDR1 is SQVTM and CDR2 ANQGSEA. CDR3 residues: CSVRTGPNNEQFF. DNA for the CDR3: TGCAGCGTCCGGACAGGTCCCAACAATGAGCAGTTCTTC.

This clonotype was seen many times. This rearrangement joins TRBV12-3 or TRBV12-4 to TRBJ2-1; D possibly corresponds to TRBD2 (6 bases). V dropped 3 bases and J dropped 6 bases, with 12 bases sitting between them. This CDR3 is built from 14 residues. This chain's CDR3 is CASSLLAGSNEQFF. CDR3 bases: TGTGCCAGCAGTTTGTTGGCGGGATCCAATGAGCAGTTCTTC.

The V gene is TRBV20-1, the J gene TRBJ1-6; the D gene is possibly TRBD1 (5 bases). Germline V CDR1 and CDR2: DFQATT, SNEGSKA (reference sequence). V was shortened by 0 bases and J by 6 bases, with 15 bases between the two germline ends. The CDR3 sequence is 16 residues long. The CDR3 here is CSARDRTQGVNSPLHF. CDR3 in DNA: TGCAGTGCTAGAGATCGGACGCAGGGAGTTAATTCACCCCTCCACTTT.